These 26 T cell receptor beta chains share one sample of origin, sequenced in a study of OX40 agonist ivuxolimab in advanced cancers. Some clones are missing from TCRdb's copy, which holds only in-frame ones; the method was immunoSEQ multiplex PCR. In the table there are 70,000 to 95,000 clones, more than 75% of which are singletons. This material consisted of CD4+ or CD8+ T cells sorted from blood, taken in a trial of the OX40 agonist ivuxolimab. The source of these receptors is an adult with an advanced solid tumor such as melanoma, head and neck, liver or kidney cancer.

A single count supports this clone. The gene calls are TRBV27 and TRBJ1-5, with D possibly being TRBD1 (5 bases). The CDR3 contains 14 residues. Germline CDR1 is MNHEY and CDR2 is SMNVEV (reference sequence). The V gene lost 2 bases and the J gene lost 7 bases, with 12 bases spanning the gap. Here the CDR3 reads CASSLTGGGQPQHF. The CDR3 nucleotides read TGTGCCAGCAGTTTAACTGGGGGAGGACAGCCCCAGCATTTT.

The gene calls are TRBV5-4 and TRBJ1-1, with 9 bases matching TRBD1. The V gene end was trimmed by 2 bases and the J gene end by 5 bases; junction bases not matched to a gene: 7. Germline V gene sequence: CDR1 SGHNT, CDR2 YYREEE (reference sequence). The CDR3 has 15 amino acids. The CDR3 loop reads CASSLPGTGMTEAFF. The CDR3 DNA follows: TGTGCCAGCAGCTTACCGGGGACAGGGATGACTGAAGCTTTCTTT.

The chain uses TRBV4-1 and TRBJ2-1, with D perhaps assigned TRBD1 or TRBD2 (6 bases each). Germline CDR1 is MGHRA and CDR2 is YSYEKL. V shed 2 bases and J shed 2 bases, with 13 bases lying between them. CDR3 length: 16 amino acids. The CDR3 nucleotides read TGCGCCAGCAGCCAACCCCGGAGGGGGACCTACAATGAGCAGTTCTTC. Translating gives CASSQPRRGTYNEQFF.

J is TRBJ1-5 and V is TRBV19, with 7 bases that match TRBD1. The junction had 9 bases not matched to a gene; V was cut back by 5 bases and J by 5 bases. CDR1 LNHDA and CDR2 SQIVND come from the germline V gene (reference sequence). The CDR3 is 15 amino acids. CDR3 in amino acids: CASSETGDPYQPQHF. CDR3 nucleotide sequence: TGTGCCAGTAGTGAAACAGGGGACCCTTATCAGCCCCAGCATTTT.

The rearrangement links TRBV7-2 to TRBJ1-3; D gene unclear. Looked up from germline, CDR1 is SGHTA and CDR2 is FQGNSA. V was trimmed by 3 bases and J by 0 bases, leaving 9 bases between them. The length of the CDR3 is 15 residues. CDR3: CASSLSLSSGNTIYF. CDR3 bases: TGTGCCAGCAGCTTGTCCTTAAGCTCTGGAAACACCATATATTTT.

The chain combines TRBV7-2 with TRBJ2-7; TRBD2 is a possible D gene (6 bases). There are 15 residues in the CDR3. The ends were cut back, 5 bases at V and 3 bases at J, with 17 bases in the middle. Germline-derived CDR1 and CDR2 are SGHTA and FQGNSA. CDR3 sequence reads: CASSPGGIGFYEQYF. CDR3 coding DNA: TGTGCCAGCAGCCCCGGGGGAATTGGGTTCTACGAGCAGTACTTC.

DNA for the CDR3: TGTGCCAGCAGTGGGGGACTAGCGGGAGGACTAGCCAAAAACATTCAGTACTTC. Protein sequence: CASSGGLAGGLAKNIQYF. The chain uses TRBV2 and TRBJ2-4, with TRBD2 identical over 15 bases. The germline V gene has CDR1 SNHLY and CDR2 FYNNEI. The V segment lost 4 bases and the J segment 0 bases; nucleotides outside the gene matches: 4. This CDR3 has 18 amino acids.

The V call is TRBV15, the J call TRBJ2-7, with D hard to call. Trimming shortened V by 0 bases and J by 7 bases, and 10 bases separated the two germline ends. This CDR3 is 13 amino acids long. CDR1 is LNHNV, CDR2 YYDKDF, per germline (reference sequence). The CDR3 here is CATSRDVSREQYF. In nucleotides, the CDR3 is TGTGCCACCAGCAGAGATGTGAGCAGGGAGCAGTACTTC.

This sequence joins TRBV10-3 and TRBJ1-1; D is unclear. Germline CDR1 and CDR2: ENHRY and SYGVKD. Trimming shortened V by 8 bases and J by 1 base, and 11 bases separated the two germline ends. The CDR3 totals 13 residues. The CDR3 DNA reads as TGTGCCATCGAAGCAGGAGGGAACACTGAAGCTTTCTTT. Its protein product is CAIEAGGNTEAFF.

This clone showed up just once. The CDR3 is CAISEPIHRDYNYEQYF. CDR3 nucleotide sequence: TGTGCCATCAGTGAGCCCATTCACCGGGACTACAACTACGAGCAGTACTTC. The chain uses TRBV10-3 and TRBJ2-7, with 7 positions matching TRBD2. CDR1 and CDR2 from the germline V gene are ENHRY and SYGVKD. There are 17 residues in the CDR3. V trimming: 2 bases; J trimming: 3 bases; junction bases outside the gene matches: 13.

The V call is TRBV7-9, the J call TRBJ1-1; D possibly corresponds to TRBD1 (6 bases). The V end was cut by 3 bases, the J end by 0 bases, with 11 bases between. Germline V lookup: CDR1 SEHNR, CDR2 FQNEAQ (reference sequence). The CDR3 has 15 residues. The CDR3 sequence: CASSFRGELNTEAFF. DNA for the CDR3: TGTGCCAGCAGCTTCAGGGGTGAGTTGAACACTGAAGCTTTCTTT.

This clone appeared a single time. The chain is built from TRBV19 and TRBJ2-2, with 9 bases fitting TRBD1. The CDR3 extends over 15 amino acids. V dropped 6 bases and J dropped 0; count of bases not matched to a gene: 2. The germline V gene has CDR1 LNHDA and CDR2 SQIVND (reference sequence). In DNA, the CDR3 is TGTGCCAGTAGGCGACAGGGGGCGAACACCGGGGAGCTGTTTTTT. Its translation: CASRRQGANTGELFF.

This clone was counted a few times. The V gene is TRBV11-2, the J gene TRBJ2-5; D remains unclear. There are 14 residues in the CDR3. Germline-derived CDR1 and CDR2 are SGHAT and FQNNGV. V gave up 3 bases and J gave up 4 bases, with 12 bases separating them. CDR3 amino acids: CASSFPGRGETQYF. The CDR3 DNA follows: TGTGCCAGCAGCTTCCCCGGCAGAGGAGAGACCCAGTACTTC.

The V gene is TRBV7-2, the J gene TRBJ1-2, with unresolved D. The CDR3 length is 13 residues. The V and J ends lost 0 bases and 1 base respectively, with 3 bases between them. Germline values: CDR1 SGHTA, CDR2 FQGNSA. The CDR3 protein is CASSLALNYGYTF. The CDR3 DNA follows: TGTGCCAGCAGCTTAGCTCTTAACTATGGCTACACCTTC. The full variable domain, in which reference TRBV7-2 and TRBJ1-2 provide the parts outside the CDR3, is GAGVSQSPSNKVTEKGKDVELRCDPISGHTALYWYRQSLGQGLEFLIYFQGNSAPDKSGLPSDRFSAERTGGSVSTLTIQRTQQEDSAVYLCASSLALNYGYTFGSGTRLTVV.

The chain joins TRBV27 to TRBJ2-1, with D hard to call. The CDR3 extends over 14 amino acids. V lost 3 bases, J lost 4 bases, and 10 bases lay in between. Per germline, CDR1 MNHEY and CDR2 SMNVEV (reference sequence). The CDR3 protein is CASSFEQFYNEQFF. In DNA, the CDR3 is TGTGCCAGCAGTTTTGAACAGTTTTACAATGAGCAGTTCTTC.

This sequence joins TRBV7-2 and TRBJ2-7; D uncertain. Between the trimmed V and J ends, which lost 1 base and 1 base, there was a span of 5 bases. Looked up from germline, CDR1 is SGHTA and CDR2 is FQGNSA. This CDR3 is 13 amino acids long. CDR3 sequence: CASSLVPSYEQYF. The CDR3 DNA sequence: TGTGCCAGCAGCTTAGTGCCTTCCTACGAGCAGTACTTC. Full variable domain (remainder filled in from reference TRBV7-2 and TRBJ2-7): GAGVSQSPSNKVTEKGKDVELRCDPISGHTALYWYRQSLGQGLEFLIYFQGNSAPDKSGLPSDRFSAERTGGSVSTLTIQRTQQEDSAVYLCASSLVPSYEQYFGPGTRLTVT.

Only one count was recorded for this clone. This chain connects TRBV21-1 to TRBJ2-5; the table names TRBD1, a call not compared with the DNA. TRBV21-1 is assigned pseudogene status. This CDR3 is built from 13 residues. CDR3 protein: CASSRQVWETQYF. In DNA form, the CDR3 reads TGTGCCAGCAGCAGGCAGGTTTGGGAGACCCAGTACTTC.

The chain employs TRBV5-1 and TRBJ1-1; D call uncertain. Germline assignment: CDR1 SGHRS and CDR2 YFSETQ. V was shortened by 7 bases and J by 1 base, with 14 bases between the two germline ends. This CDR3 has 14 residues. This CDR3 reads CASEVQPGNTEAFF. DNA for the CDR3: TGCGCCAGCGAAGTGCAGCCCGGGAACACTGAAGCTTTCTTT.

The chain combines TRBV18 with TRBJ2-2; D not resolved. Per the germline V gene, CDR1 is KGHSH and CDR2 is LQKENI. V was shortened by 2 bases and J by 4 bases, with 11 bases between the two germline ends. The CDR3 totals 15 residues. The CDR3 bases are TGTGCCAGCTCACCAGTCATAGTTTCCACCGGGGAGCTGTTTTTT. It encodes CASSPVIVSTGELFF.

This clone was detected only once. The rearrangement links TRBV28 to TRBJ2-2; 13 nucleotides line up with TRBD2. CDR3 size: 17 residues. V was clipped by 11 bases and J by 2 bases; unmatched bases: 11. CDR1 is MDHEN and CDR2 is SYDVKM in the germline V gene. CDR3 sequence reads: CAGGILAGGTNTGELFF. DNA for the CDR3: TGTGCCGGGGGAATACTAGCGGGAGGGACAAACACCGGGGAGCTGTTTTTT.

Only one count was recorded for this clone. The rearrangement joins TRBV19 to TRBJ1-5; no reliable D call. This CDR3 has 15 residues. Germline V gene lookup returns CDR1 LNHDA and CDR2 SQIVND (reference sequence). The ends were cut back, 1 base at V and 3 bases at J, with 10 bases in the middle. Here the CDR3 DNA reads TGTGCCAGTAGTATAGGGACGGTCGACAATCAGCCCCAGCATTTT. Amino acid sequence: CASSIGTVDNQPQHF.

The CDR3, as DNA: TGTGCCAGCAGCCTGGATAGGACGGGGGCCACAGATACGCAGTATTTT. This translates into CASSLDRTGATDTQYF. The chain links TRBV7-3 to TRBJ2-3; D may correspond to TRBD1 or TRBD2 (6 bases each). The CDR3 is 16 amino acids. Between the trimmed V and J ends, which lost 5 bases and 2 bases, there was a span of 17 bases. CDR1 and CDR2 (germline): SGHTA, FQGTGA.

This clone came up once. The gene calls are TRBV28 and TRBJ2-1, with 8 bases fitting TRBD2. Per the germline V gene, CDR1 is MDHEN and CDR2 is SYDVKM. This CDR3 comprises 16 residues. J gave up 4 bases and V 4 bases, and 9 bases lay outside the gene matches. Here the CDR3 reads CASSSSLAVSYNEQFF. The CDR3 DNA is TGTGCCAGCAGTTCCTCACTAGCGGTATCATACAATGAGCAGTTCTTC.

V usage is TRBV18 and J usage is TRBJ2-5; D not certain. Germline V gene data show CDR1 as KGHSH and CDR2 as LQKENI. Trimming pared 0 bases from V and 4 bases from J, leaving 3 bases between. This CDR3 spans 12 amino acids. The CDR3 is CASSPPGETQYF. The CDR3 DNA reads TGTGCCAGCTCACCACCGGGAGAGACCCAGTACTTC.

V is TRBV28 and J is TRBJ1-2, with D maybe TRBD1 (6 bases). This CDR3 comprises 14 residues. Germline CDR1 is MDHEN and CDR2 is SYDVKM. Trimming removed 5 bases at V and 7 bases at J, with 17 bases between. CDR3 in amino acids: CASSINGQTGGYTF. For the CDR3, the DNA is TGTGCCAGCAGTATCAACGGACAGACTGGTGGCTACACCTTC.

This clone was observed a single time. This chain uses TRBV19 with TRBJ2-3; 12 nucleotides line up with TRBD2. Germline CDR1 LNHDA, CDR2 SQIVND (reference sequence). The V and J ends lost 5 bases and 1 base, in that order; junction bases with no gene match: 4. The CDR3 sequence is 16 residues long. The CDR3 DNA follows: TGTGCCAGTAGTGTCAGACTAGCGGGAGGCACAGATACGCAGTATTTT. It is translated as CASSVRLAGGTDTQYF.